The rows below give T cell receptor beta chains drawn from one sample of a study of control samples from healthy donors and cancer patients. Method: immunoSEQ multiplex PCR; TCRdb's copy keeps in-frame clones and lacks some. Among 100,000 to 150,000 clones listed, roughly 92% were seen once. The specimen sequenced was blood. The receptor set was obtained from a man between 18 and 29 years old in good health. Each CDR3 is given with its conserved first and last residue. Each record gives: J gene, V gene, CDR3 protein.

J: TRBJ1-1; V: TRBV19; CDR3: CASSKDRGTEAFF
J: TRBJ2-2; V: TRBV12-3/TRBV12-4; CDR3: CASGLRSDRELFF
J: TRBJ2-7; V: TRBV3-1/TRBV3-2; CDR3: CASSQDSHYEQYF
J: TRBJ2-1; V: TRBV27; CDR3: CASSSRGRGTPYNEQFF
J: TRBJ2-2; V: TRBV15; CDR3: CATSRDRGLVGELFF
J: TRBJ2-3; V: TRBV27; CDR3: CASSFTSGGRTDTQYF
J: TRBJ2-7; V: TRBV4-2; CDR3: CASSLNVLGESYEQYF
J: TRBJ2-2; V: TRBV24-1; CDR3: CATSDRSQGANTGELFF
J: TRBJ1-1; V: TRBV7-2; CDR3: CASSKRTGLEAFF
J: TRBJ2-3; V: TRBV5-6; CDR3: CASTSIGGGRPDTQYF
J: TRBJ2-7; V: TRBV7-9; CDR3: CASSLLGSQGGEQYF
J: TRBJ1-1; V: TRBV6-2/TRBV6-3; CDR3: CASSRDIEAFF
J: TRBJ2-7; V: TRBV6-5; CDR3: CASATGPTYEQYF
J: TRBJ1-6; V: TRBV3-1/TRBV3-2; CDR3: CASSQARLYSPLHF
J: TRBJ1-1; V: TRBV9; CDR3: CASSVGVATEAFF
J: TRBJ1-2; V: TRBV10-3; CDR3: CAISESLQGYGYTF
J: TRBJ1-4; V: TRBV6-2/TRBV6-3; CDR3: CASSSYREYEKLFF
J: TRBJ2-3; V: TRBV2; CDR3: CASSGGTASTDTQYF
J: TRBJ1-3; V: TRBV6-5; CDR3: CASRPRGGAGNTIYF
J: TRBJ2-5; V: TRBV9; CDR3: CASSVGQGAEVYETQYF
J: TRBJ2-5; V: TRBV2; CDR3: CASRGTVQETQYF
J: TRBJ1-3; V: TRBV5-1; CDR3: CASTPTGASGNTIYF
J: TRBJ1-1; V: TRBV19; CDR3: CASSRGQGQLMNTEAFF
J: TRBJ1-2; V: TRBV4-1; CDR3: CASSQVETGGSNYGYTF
J: TRBJ1-2; V: TRBV29-1; CDR3: CSVGGSGQGINYGYTF
J: TRBJ2-2; V: TRBV9; CDR3: CASSGTSGGAGELFF
J: TRBJ2-3; V: TRBV9; CDR3: CASSPPGTDTDTQYF
J: TRBJ1-1; V: TRBV12-5; CDR3: CASGLGTGGGTEAFF
J: TRBJ2-1; V: TRBV7-9; CDR3: CASSFPRLGGEQFF
J: TRBJ1-1; V: TRBV7-2; CDR3: CASSRGQGSFF
J: TRBJ1-1; V: TRBV9; CDR3: CASSDLGTGNTEAFF
J: TRBJ1-3; V: TRBV30; CDR3: CAWRGLGGNTIYF
J: TRBJ2-3; V: TRBV7-3; CDR3: CASSLGSGDTQYF
J: TRBJ2-1; V: TRBV6-4; CDR3: CASSESVRDRSGQFF
J: TRBJ1-1; V: TRBV9; CDR3: CASSRGGTEAFF
J: TRBJ2-1; V: TRBV5-5; CDR3: CASSLGSGVYNEQFF
J: TRBJ1-1; V: TRBV5-4; CDR3: CASRKAGGKPEAFF
J: TRBJ2-7; V: TRBV5-4; CDR3: CASSLRGGQIEQYF
J: TRBJ2-5; V: TRBV5-1; CDR3: CASSLVFSGGQETQYF
J: TRBJ2-7; V: TRBV5-1; CDR3: CASSYSTDRVSEQYF
J: TRBJ2-5; V: TRBV15; CDR3: CATSKGLAGLEAQYF
J: TRBJ2-3; V: TRBV15; CDR3: CATSLGLSVVTDTQYF
J: TRBJ2-3; V: TRBV27; CDR3: CASSLTGTGRGFTDTQYF
J: TRBJ1-5; V: TRBV9; CDR3: CAAIDRALSNQPQHF
J: TRBJ1-4; V: TRBV12-1; CDR3: CASSFAGYPNATNEKLFF
J: TRBJ1-2; V: TRBV5-4; CDR3: CASSSTGRGIGYTF
J: TRBJ2-1; V: TRBV20-1; CDR3: CSTPAYNEQFF
J: TRBJ2-3; V: TRBV6-2/TRBV6-3; CDR3: CASSYTGAPRDTQYF